The 9 T cell receptor beta chains in this list originate from one sample, sequenced in a study of OX40 agonist ivuxolimab in advanced cancers. Profiling relied on immunoSEQ multiplex PCR, and the TCRdb table lists in-frame clones only, not all of them. The data contain tens of thousands of clones, 70% to 90% of them singletons. Sequencing was performed on CD4+ or CD8+ T cells sorted from blood, taken in a trial of the OX40 agonist ivuxolimab. These TCRs come from an adult with an advanced solid tumor such as melanoma, head and neck, liver or kidney cancer.

CDR3 sequence reads: CASSQDRDSRPMDTQYF. As DNA, the CDR3 is TGTGCCAGCAGCCAAGACCGGGACTCCCGTCCGATGGATACGCAGTATTTT. The chain employs TRBV14 and TRBJ2-3, with D possibly matching TRBD2 (6 bases). The CDR3 has 17 residues. Germline CDR1 is SGHDN and CDR2 is FVKESK. Trimming left V 0 bases short and J 6 bases short, with 19 bases between.

This sequence joins TRBV5-6 and TRBJ1-1; D might be TRBD1 (6 bases). V lost 3 bases and J 8 bases, leaving 11 bases between the germline ends. This CDR3 comprises 12 residues. Per the germline V gene, CDR1 is SGHDT and CDR2 is YYEEEE. The CDR3, as DNA: TGTGCCAGCAGCTGGGGGGCAGCGGAAGCTTTCTTT. Encoded protein: CASSWGAAEAFF.

Of note for this clone: A much larger clonotype is one base distant, so this may be a read error. The chain has TRBV4-1 and TRBJ2-5; D gene unclear. The CDR3 spans 14 residues. In germline, CDR1 is MGHRA, CDR2 YSYEKL. CDR3 sequence reads: CASSQESVGEAQYF. The CDR3 DNA sequence: TGCGCCAGCAGCCAAGAGTCGGTTGGAGAGGCCCAGTACTTC.

The chain combines TRBV10-1 with TRBJ2-5, with no clear D. V dropped 2 bases and J dropped 9 bases, with 16 bases sitting between them. Germline lookup yields CDR1 WNHNN and CDR2 SYGVQD (reference sequence). The CDR3 has 14 residues. This chain's CDR3 is CASSEKRLPLAQYF. CDR3 nucleotides: TGCGCCAGCAGTGAGAAGCGTCTACCTCTGGCCCAGTACTTC.

The chain links TRBV9 to TRBJ2-1; TRBD2 agrees at 8 bases. Germline-derived CDR1 and CDR2 are SGDLS and YYNGEE. The trim removed 4 bases at V and 9 bases at J, leaving 9 bases unmatched. The CDR3 has 14 amino acids. For the CDR3, the DNA is TGTGCCAGCAGCCCCGGGGGGGGTGACGGTGAGCAGTTCTTC. Amino acids: CASSPGGGDGEQFF. Full variable domain (outside the CDR3, taken from reference TRBV9 and TRBJ2-1): DSGVTQTPKHLITATGQRVTLRCSPRSGDLSVYWYQQSLDQGLQFLIQYYNGEERAKGNILERFSAQQFPDLHSELNLSSLELGDSALYFCASSPGGGDGEQFFGPGTRLTVL.

The chain links TRBV7-6 to TRBJ2-1, with 7 bases aligning to TRBD1. The CDR3 has 14 residues. V gave up 5 bases and J gave up 0 bases; unmatched junction bases: 1. CDR1 is SGHVS, CDR2 FNYEAQ, per germline. CDR3 residues: CASSGDSSYNEQFF. DNA of the CDR3: TGTGCCAGCAGCGGGGACAGCTCCTACAATGAGCAGTTCTTC.

Only a few counts were recorded for this clone. This chain connects TRBV6-4 to TRBJ2-3, with 11 nucleotides matching TRBD1. Germline V gene data show CDR1 as MRHNA and CDR2 as SNTAGT. V shed 3 bases, J shed 4 bases, and the junction held 0 bases outside the gene matches. The CDR3 is 14 amino acids. In nucleotides, the CDR3 is TGTGCCAGCAGTGAGGGACAGGGGGCAGATACGCAGTATTTT. Amino acid sequence: CASSEGQGADTQYF.

This sequence joins TRBV30 and TRBJ2-7; D gene ambiguous. The V end was cut by 1 base, the J end by 3 bases, with 10 bases between. The CDR3 totals 13 residues. From germline, CDR1 is GTSNPN and CDR2 SVGIG (reference sequence). The CDR3 loop is CAWSATTHYEQYF. The CDR3 DNA reads TGTGCCTGGAGTGCTACAACCCACTACGAGCAGTACTTC.

The chain employs TRBV19 and TRBJ1-1, with D possibly being TRBD1 (6 bases). The V gene's germline CDR1 is LNHDA and CDR2 SQIVND (reference sequence). The CDR3 is 14 amino acids. V was cut by 5 bases and J by 5 bases, with 15 bases left in between. CDR3 bases: TGTGCCAGTAGTCACAGGGCACGGGAGACTGAAGCTTTCTTT. Its translation: CASSHRARETEAFF.